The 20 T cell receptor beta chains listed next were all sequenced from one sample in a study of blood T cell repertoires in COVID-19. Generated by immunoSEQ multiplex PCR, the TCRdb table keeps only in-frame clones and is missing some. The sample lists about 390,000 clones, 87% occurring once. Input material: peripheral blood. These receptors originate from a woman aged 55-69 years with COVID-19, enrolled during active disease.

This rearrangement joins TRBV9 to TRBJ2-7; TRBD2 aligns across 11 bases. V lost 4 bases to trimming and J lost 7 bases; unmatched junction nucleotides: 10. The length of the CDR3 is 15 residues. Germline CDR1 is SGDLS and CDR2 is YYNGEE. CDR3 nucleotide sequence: TGTGCCAGCAGCCTCCGACTAGCGGGATGGTTGGAGCAGTACTTC. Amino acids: CASSLRLAGWLEQYF.

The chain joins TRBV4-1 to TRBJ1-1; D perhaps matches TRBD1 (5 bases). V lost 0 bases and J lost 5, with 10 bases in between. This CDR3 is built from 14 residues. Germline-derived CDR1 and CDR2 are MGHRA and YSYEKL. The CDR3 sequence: CASSQEGGRTEAFF. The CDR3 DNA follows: TGCGCCAGCAGCCAAGAGGGGGGAAGGACTGAAGCTTTCTTT.

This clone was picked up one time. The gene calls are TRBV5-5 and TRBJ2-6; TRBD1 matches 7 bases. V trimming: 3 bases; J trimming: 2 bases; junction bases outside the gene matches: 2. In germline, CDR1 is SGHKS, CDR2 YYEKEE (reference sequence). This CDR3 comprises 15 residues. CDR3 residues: CASSSGTAGANVLTF. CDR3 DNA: TGTGCCAGCAGCTCGGGGACAGCTGGGGCCAACGTCCTGACTTTC.

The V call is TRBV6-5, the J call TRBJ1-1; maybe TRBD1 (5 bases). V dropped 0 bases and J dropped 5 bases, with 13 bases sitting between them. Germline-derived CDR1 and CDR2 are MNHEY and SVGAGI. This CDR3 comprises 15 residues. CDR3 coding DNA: TGTGCCAGCAGTTACTCTGGGGGGGTAGGAACTGAAGCTTTCTTT. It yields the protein CASSYSGGVGTEAFF.

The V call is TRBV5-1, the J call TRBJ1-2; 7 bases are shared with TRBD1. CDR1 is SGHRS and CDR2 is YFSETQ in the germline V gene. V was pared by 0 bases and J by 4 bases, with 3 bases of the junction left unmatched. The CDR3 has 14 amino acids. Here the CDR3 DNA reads TGCGCCAGCAGCTTGGAACAGGGGTCCTATGGCTACACCTTC. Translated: CASSLEQGSYGYTF.

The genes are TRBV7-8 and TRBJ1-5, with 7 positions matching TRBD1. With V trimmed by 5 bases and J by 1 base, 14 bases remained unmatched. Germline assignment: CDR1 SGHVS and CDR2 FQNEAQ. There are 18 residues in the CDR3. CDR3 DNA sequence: TGTGCCAGCAGCGCCGAACGGACAGGTTGGAGAAGCAATCAGCCCCAGCATTTT. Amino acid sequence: CASSAERTGWRSNQPQHF. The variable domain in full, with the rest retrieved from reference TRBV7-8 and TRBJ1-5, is GAGVSQSPRYKVAKRGQDVALRCDPISGHVSLFWYQQALGQGPEFLTYFQNEAQLDKSGLPSDRFFAERPEGSVSTLKIQRTQQEDSAVYLCASSAERTGWRSNQPQHFGDGTRLSIL.

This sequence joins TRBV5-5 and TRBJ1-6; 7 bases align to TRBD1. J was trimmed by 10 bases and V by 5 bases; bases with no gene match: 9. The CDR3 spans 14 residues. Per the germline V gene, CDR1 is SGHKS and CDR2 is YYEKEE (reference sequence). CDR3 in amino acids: CASSRQGGRSPLHF. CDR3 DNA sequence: TGTGCCAGCAGTCGACAGGGTGGTAGGTCACCCCTCCACTTT. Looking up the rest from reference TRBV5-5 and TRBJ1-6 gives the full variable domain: DAGVTQSPTHLIKTRGQQVTLRCSPISGHKSVSWYQQVLGQGPQFIFQYYEKEERGRGNFPDRFSARQFPNYSSELNVNALLLGDSALYLCASSRQGGRSPLHFGNGTRLTVT.

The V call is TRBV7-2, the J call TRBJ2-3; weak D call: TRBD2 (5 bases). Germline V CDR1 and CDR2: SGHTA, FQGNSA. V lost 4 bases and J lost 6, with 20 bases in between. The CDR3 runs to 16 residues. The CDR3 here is CASSSRPANRGDTQYF. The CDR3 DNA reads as TGTGCCAGCAGCTCGCGGCCCGCCAATCGAGGGGATACGCAGTATTTT.

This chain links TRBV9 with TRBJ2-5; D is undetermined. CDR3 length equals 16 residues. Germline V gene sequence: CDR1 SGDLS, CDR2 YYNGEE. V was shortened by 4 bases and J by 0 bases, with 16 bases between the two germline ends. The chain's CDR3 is CASSLGSGLYQETQYF. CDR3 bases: TGTGCCAGCAGCTTAGGATCGGGTCTGTACCAAGAGACCCAGTACTTC. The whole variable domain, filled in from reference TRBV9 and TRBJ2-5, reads DSGVTQTPKHLITATGQRVTLRCSPRSGDLSVYWYQQSLDQGLQFLIQYYNGEERAKGNILERFSAQQFPDLHSELNLSSLELGDSALYFCASSLGSGLYQETQYFGPGTRLLVL.

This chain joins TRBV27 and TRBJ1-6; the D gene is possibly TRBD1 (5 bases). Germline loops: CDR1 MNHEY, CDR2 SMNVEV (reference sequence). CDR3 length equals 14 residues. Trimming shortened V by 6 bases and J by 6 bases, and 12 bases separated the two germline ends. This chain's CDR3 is CASRPDRTNSPLHF. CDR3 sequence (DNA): TGTGCCAGCAGACCCGACAGAACTAATTCACCCCTCCACTTT.

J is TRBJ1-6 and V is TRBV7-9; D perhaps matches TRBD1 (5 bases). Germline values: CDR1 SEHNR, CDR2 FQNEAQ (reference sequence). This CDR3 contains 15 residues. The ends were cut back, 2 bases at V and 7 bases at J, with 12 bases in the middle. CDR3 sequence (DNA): TGTGCCAGCAGCTTAAGGGACGGACTAAATTCACCCCTCCACTTT. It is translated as CASSLRDGLNSPLHF.

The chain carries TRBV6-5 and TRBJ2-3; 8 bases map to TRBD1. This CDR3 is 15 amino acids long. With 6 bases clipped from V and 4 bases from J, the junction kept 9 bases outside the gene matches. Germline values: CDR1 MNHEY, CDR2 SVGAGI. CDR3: CASSRAGGSSDTQYF. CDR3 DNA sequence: TGTGCCAGCAGCAGGGCAGGGGGCTCTTCAGATACGCAGTATTTT.

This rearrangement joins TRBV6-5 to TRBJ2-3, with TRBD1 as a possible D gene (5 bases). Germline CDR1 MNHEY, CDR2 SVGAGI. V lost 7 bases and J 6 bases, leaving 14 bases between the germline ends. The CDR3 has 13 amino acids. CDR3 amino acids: CASKERGFDTQYF. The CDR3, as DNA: TGTGCCAGCAAGGAAAGGGGCTTCGATACGCAGTATTTT.

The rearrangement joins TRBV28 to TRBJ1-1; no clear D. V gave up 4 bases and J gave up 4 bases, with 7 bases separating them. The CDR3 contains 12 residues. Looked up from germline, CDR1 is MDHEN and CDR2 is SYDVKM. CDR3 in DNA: TGTGCCAGCAGTTCTCTTCTCACTGAAGCTTTCTTT. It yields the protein CASSSLLTEAFF.

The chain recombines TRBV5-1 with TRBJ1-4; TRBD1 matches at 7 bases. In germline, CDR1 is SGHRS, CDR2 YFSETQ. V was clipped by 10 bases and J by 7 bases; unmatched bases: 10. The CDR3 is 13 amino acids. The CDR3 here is CACRQGVSEKLFF. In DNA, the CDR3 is TGCGCCTGCCGTCAGGGGGTTTCTGAAAAACTGTTTTTT. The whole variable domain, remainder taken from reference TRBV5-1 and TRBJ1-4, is KAGVTQTPRYLIKTRGQQVTLSCSPISGHRSVSWYQQTPGQGLQFLFEYFSETQRNKGNFPGRFSGRQFSNSRSEMNVSTLELGDSALYLCACRQGVSEKLFFGSGTQLSVL.

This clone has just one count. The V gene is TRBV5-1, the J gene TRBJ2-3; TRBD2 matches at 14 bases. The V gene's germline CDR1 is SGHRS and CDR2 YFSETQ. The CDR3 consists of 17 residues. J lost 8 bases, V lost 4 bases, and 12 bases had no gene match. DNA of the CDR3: TGCGCCAGCAGCCCCCAGACTAGCGGGGGGGCAGGAGGTACGCAGTATTTT. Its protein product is CASSPQTSGGAGGTQYF.

CDR3: CASSLGAGINQPQHF. The CDR3 region has the DNA TGTGCCAGCAGCCTGGGGGCAGGAATCAATCAGCCCCAGCATTTT. This sequence joins TRBV7-9 and TRBJ1-5; D might be TRBD1 (6 bases). CDR3 length: 15 residues. Trimming left V 5 bases short and J 3 bases short, with 14 bases between. Germline V gene data show CDR1 as SEHNR and CDR2 as FQNEAQ (reference sequence).

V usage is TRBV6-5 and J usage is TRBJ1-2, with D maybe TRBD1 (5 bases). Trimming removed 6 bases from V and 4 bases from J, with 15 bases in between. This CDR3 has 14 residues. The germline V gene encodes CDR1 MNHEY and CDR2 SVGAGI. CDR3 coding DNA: TGTGCCAGCAGGGCCGGGGGGGTCTCCTATGGCTACACCTTC. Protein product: CASRAGGVSYGYTF.

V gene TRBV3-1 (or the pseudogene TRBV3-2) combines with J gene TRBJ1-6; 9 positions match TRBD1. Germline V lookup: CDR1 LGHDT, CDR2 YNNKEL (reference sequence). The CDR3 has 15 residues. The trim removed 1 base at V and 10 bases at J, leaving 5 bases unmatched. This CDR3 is CASSQGGTGRSPLHF. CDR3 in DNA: TGTGCCAGCAGCCAAGGGGGGACAGGGAGGTCACCCCTCCACTTT.

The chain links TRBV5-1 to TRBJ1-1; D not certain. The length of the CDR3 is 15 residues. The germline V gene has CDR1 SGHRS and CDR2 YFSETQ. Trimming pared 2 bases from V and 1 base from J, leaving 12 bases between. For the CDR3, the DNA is TGCGCCAGCAGCTTTACGTCAGATTGGAACACTGAAGCTTTCTTT. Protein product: CASSFTSDWNTEAFF. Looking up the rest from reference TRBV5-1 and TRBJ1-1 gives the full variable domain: KAGVTQTPRYLIKTRGQQVTLSCSPISGHRSVSWYQQTPGQGLQFLFEYFSETQRNKGNFPGRFSGRQFSNSRSEMNVSTLELGDSALYLCASSFTSDWNTEAFFGQGTRLTVV.